The 10 T cell receptor beta chains below all came from one sample that was sequenced in a study of beta chain features in type 1 diabetes. What was sequenced were expressed TCRB transcripts, since all of the isolated RNA had been reverse transcribed. TCRdb's table, derived via immunoSEQ multiplex PCR, lists solely in-frame clones and lacks some. The sample has some 400,000 clones; about 14% are singletons. The material sequenced was naive CD4+ T cells from blood. These TCRs come from a woman aged 18-29 years in good health.

This sequence joins TRBV7-9 and TRBJ1-1; D gene uncertain. The length of the CDR3 is 12 residues. Germline V gene lookup returns CDR1 SEHNR and CDR2 FQNEAQ (reference sequence). Trimming removed 6 bases from V and 8 bases from J, with 13 bases in between. The chain's CDR3 is CASSRTGAEAFF. CDR3 nucleotide sequence: TGTGCCAGCAGTCGTACGGGAGCCGAAGCTTTCTTT.

This clone has a handful of counts. The CDR3 DNA sequence: TGTGCCAGCTCACCACCGTCCGGGGTTGGTGAAGCTTTCTTT. Translating gives CASSPPSGVGEAFF. The V call is TRBV18, the J call TRBJ1-1; no clear D gene. The V end was cut by 0 bases, the J end by 7 bases, with 12 bases between. Germline V gene lookup returns CDR1 KGHSH and CDR2 LQKENI. The CDR3 has 14 amino acids.

In its sample, this clone was seen a few times. The V call is TRBV28, the J call TRBJ2-1; 9 bases align to TRBD1. V lost 6 bases, J lost 8 bases, and 11 bases stayed unmatched. The CDR3 is 15 amino acids. Germline CDR1 and CDR2: MDHEN and SYDVKM. This CDR3 reads CASRTGGVGGDEQFF. The CDR3 DNA is TGTGCCAGCAGAACAGGGGGCGTAGGGGGCGATGAGCAGTTCTTC.

This clone was counted between two and nine times. The chain employs TRBV29-1 and TRBJ2-2, with 9 bases that match TRBD2. The CDR3 is 15 amino acids. The V and J ends lost 6 bases and 1 base, in that order; junction bases with no gene match: 6. CDR1 SQVTM and CDR2 ANQGSEA come from the germline V gene. The DNA for the CDR3 is TGCAGCGTGGTGCCAGCGGGGGGGAACACCGGGGAGCTGTTTTTT. It is translated as CSVVPAGGNTGELFF.

CDR3 sequence reads: CASSQAGHSYEQYF. As DNA, the CDR3 is TGTGCCAGCAGCCAAGCGGGTCACTCCTACGAGCAGTACTTC. V is TRBV9 and J is TRBJ2-7; D perhaps matches TRBD2 (6 bases). The V gene lost 4 bases and the J gene lost 0 bases, with 11 bases spanning the gap. This CDR3 has 14 residues. Per germline, CDR1 SGDLS and CDR2 YYNGEE.

The rearrangement joins TRBV16 to TRBJ2-6; D may be TRBD1 (6 bases). This CDR3 is 19 amino acids long. V was clipped by 0 bases and J by 0 bases, with 15 bases between them. The germline V gene has CDR1 KGHSY and CDR2 FQNENV. The CDR3 here is CASSQSRDRLSSGANVLTF. The DNA for the CDR3 is TGTGCCAGCAGCCAATCGCGAGACAGGTTAAGCTCTGGGGCCAACGTCCTGACTTTC.

This clone was counted a few times. The genes are TRBV28 and TRBJ1-2, with no clear D. CDR1 and CDR2 (germline): MDHEN, SYDVKM. Trimming stripped 6 bases from V and 6 bases from J, with 23 bases between. The CDR3 has 16 amino acids. CDR3 loop: CASSPTQQTGYDGYTF. The CDR3 DNA is TGTGCCAGCAGCCCAACCCAGCAGACGGGGTACGATGGCTACACCTTC.

The gene calls are TRBV15 and TRBJ2-4; D may be TRBD2 (6 bases). The CDR3 totals 17 residues. Per the germline V gene, CDR1 is LNHNV and CDR2 is YYDKDF (reference sequence). V lost 5 bases to trimming and J lost 0 bases, with 17 bases between them. DNA of the CDR3: TGTGCCACCAGCCCCCGCGGGGATGCACTAGCCAAAAACATTCAGTACTTC. Its translation is CATSPRGDALAKNIQYF.

The chain employs TRBV7-2 and TRBJ2-7; the match to TRBD2 covers 7 bases. This CDR3 is 13 amino acids long. The germline gives CDR1 SGHTA, CDR2 FQGNSA. V was pared by 2 bases and J by 4 bases, with 2 bases of the junction left unmatched. The CDR3 bases are TGTGCCAGCAGCTTATCGGGAGGTTACGAGCAGTACTTC. This translates into CASSLSGGYEQYF.

This sequence joins TRBV4-3 and TRBJ2-5; 7 positions agree with TRBD1. After removal of 1 base from V and 4 bases from J, the junction contained 3 bases not matched to a gene. Germline-derived CDR1 and CDR2 are LGHNA and YSLEER. CDR3 size: 14 residues. The CDR3 loop is CASSQGSGGETQYF. CDR3 in DNA: TGCGCCAGCAGCCAAGGGTCAGGGGGAGAGACCCAGTACTTC.